This T cell receptor beta chain was retrieved from a study of blood T cells in healthy people across ages. This CDR3 comprises 15 residues. Germline values: CDR1 MDHEN, CDR2 SYDVKM. A second roughly 6 to 11 cycle PCR used barcoded and J-beta primers. TCRdb itself ran the 5' RACE reads through MiXCR, one entry per CDR3 protein. The sample has 800,000 or so distinct CDR3 sequences; roughly 25% are singletons. The sample also formed part of further work on T cells of mothers and their children.

The sequence came from a boy under 18 in good health. The sample was blood. This chain links TRBV28 with TRBJ2-5; a weak D match, TRBD2 (7 bases). The end of the DNA is better explained by TRBJ2-7, so the J call may be wrong. The CDR3 loop reads CASSPRGGGTYEQYF. The CDR3, as DNA: TGTGCCAGCAGCCCCAGAGGGGGGGGGACTTACGAGCAGTACTTC.